This entry concerns a single TCR beta chain. The data are from a study of PD-L1 blockade in urothelial cancer. Study-level background: Patients had been given 0 to 3 earlier chemotherapy regimens. Blood yielded a median of around 140,000 T cells per sample.

The CDR3 contains 20 residues. Sequencing was performed with immunoSEQ multiplex PCR; in TCRdb, only in-frame clones are kept and a portion is missing. This sample yields over 45,000 clones, of which more than 70% are seen a single time; roughly 2.9% belongs to the top ten. The source was PBMCs, collected around atezolizumab (anti-PD-L1) treatment. This sequence originates from a man between 50 and 59 years old with urothelial cancer. J is TRBJ1-6 and V is TRBV21-1; the DNA was not compared with TRBD1, the D call given in the table. TRBV21-1 is shown as a pseudogene. The CDR3 bases are TGTGCCAGCAGCAAAGCTGTTCTTCCCCACCGGCAGGGAATAGGGTCACCCCTCCACTTT. Its protein is CASSKAVLPHRQGIGSPLHF.